The TCR beta chain under discussion was sequenced for a study of blood T cell repertoires in COVID-19. This clone was detected once. Germline CDR1 MGHRA, CDR2 YSYEKL. CDR3 size: 17 residues. With V trimmed by 2 bases and J by 7 bases, 16 bases remained unmatched. Here immunoSEQ multiplex PCR was the method, and the copy in TCRdb shows in-frame clones only, minus some. The repertoire consists of just over 20,000 clones, with 80% to 90% occurring once and the leading ten covering roughly 3.5%. This receptor was identified in a man aged 45 to 65 with active COVID-19. The rearrangement links TRBV4-1 to TRBJ2-7, with 8 bases identical to TRBD1. Input material: peripheral blood. The CDR3 here is CASSQFYTGQGMGEQYF. The CDR3 coding sequence is TGCGCCAGCAGCCAATTTTACACCGGACAGGGAATGGGGGAGCAGTACTTC.